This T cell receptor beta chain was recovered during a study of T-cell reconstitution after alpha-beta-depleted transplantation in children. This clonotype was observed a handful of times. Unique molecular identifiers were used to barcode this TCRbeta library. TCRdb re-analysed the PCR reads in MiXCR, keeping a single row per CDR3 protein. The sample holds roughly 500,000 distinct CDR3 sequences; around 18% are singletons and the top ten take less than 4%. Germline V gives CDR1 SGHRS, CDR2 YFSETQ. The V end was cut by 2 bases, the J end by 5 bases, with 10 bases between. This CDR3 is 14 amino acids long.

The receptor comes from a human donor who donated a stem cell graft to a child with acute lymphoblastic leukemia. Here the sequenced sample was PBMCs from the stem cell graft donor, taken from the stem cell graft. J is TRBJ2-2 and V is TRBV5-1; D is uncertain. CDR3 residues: CASSFVLGTGELFF. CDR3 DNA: TGCGCCAGCAGCTTCGTTTTGGGAACCGGGGAGCTGTTTTTT.